The subject of this entry is one T cell receptor (beta chain). Its antigen is not known. PCR used 60 Vbeta primers and 13 Jbeta primers. The data were produced by immunoSEQ multiplex PCR, yet TCRdb's version contains in-frame clones alone and is incomplete. The table records under 200,000 clones, around 82% of them present only once. This sample was included in a study of cytomegalovirus exposure and HLA in healthy donors. Study as a whole: For the approximately 420 genotyped donors, about 81% fell within the Caucasian-associated ancestry cluster.

Study-level results: The later analysis indicated that the majority of CMV-associated TCR beta chains appeared HLA-restricted. Reports state that TCR beta sequences accurately predicted most subjects' HLA-A and HLA-B alleles. Presence/absence analyses assumed roughly uniform sequencing depth across donors.

Sequenced: PBMCs. This TCR was recovered from a man aged 35 to 55 in good health and CMV-seronegative.

CDR3 in amino acids: CASSLSGGTEGPGANVLTF. The CDR3 coding sequence is TGTGCCAGCAGCTTGTCAGGGGGGACAGAGGGACCTGGGGCCAACGTCCTGACTTTC. The rearrangement links TRBV5-6 to TRBJ2-6; tentative D call: TRBD1 (7 bases). V was shortened by 1 base and J by 2 bases, with 19 bases between the two germline ends. The CDR3 has 19 residues. Germline V gene lookup returns CDR1 SGHDT and CDR2 YYEEEE.